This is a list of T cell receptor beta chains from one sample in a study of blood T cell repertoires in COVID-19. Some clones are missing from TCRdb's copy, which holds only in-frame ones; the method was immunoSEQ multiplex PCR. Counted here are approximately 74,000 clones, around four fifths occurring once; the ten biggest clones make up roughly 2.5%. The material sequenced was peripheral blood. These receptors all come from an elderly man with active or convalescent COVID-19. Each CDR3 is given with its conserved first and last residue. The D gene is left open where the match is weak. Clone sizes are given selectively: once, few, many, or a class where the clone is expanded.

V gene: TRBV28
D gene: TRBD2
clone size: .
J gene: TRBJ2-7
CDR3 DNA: TGTGCCAGCACCAAGGGGGTAGCGGGGTCCTACGAGCAGTACTTC
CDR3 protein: CASTKGVAGSYEQYF

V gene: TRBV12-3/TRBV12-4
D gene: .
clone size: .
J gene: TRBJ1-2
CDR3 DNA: TGTGCCAGCAGTTCGCGAGGTGATGGCTACACCTTC
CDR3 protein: CASSSRGDGYTF

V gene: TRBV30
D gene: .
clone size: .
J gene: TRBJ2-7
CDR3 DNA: TGTGCCTGGAGCGGGCGGGGCCGTATATCCTACGAGCAGTACTTC
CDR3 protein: CAWSGRGRISYEQYF

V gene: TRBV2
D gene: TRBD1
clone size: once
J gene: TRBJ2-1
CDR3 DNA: TGTGCCAGCAGTGCGGGACAGTACAATGAGCAGTTCTTC
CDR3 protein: CASSAGQYNEQFF

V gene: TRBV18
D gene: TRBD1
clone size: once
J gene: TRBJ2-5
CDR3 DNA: TGTGCCAGCTCACCACCGGGCAGGGGGCACGAGACCCAGTACTTC
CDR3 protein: CASSPPGRGHETQYF

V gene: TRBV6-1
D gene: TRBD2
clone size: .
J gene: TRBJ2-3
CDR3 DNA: TGTGCCAGCAGTGCACTAGCGGGGGGGGCAGCAGATACGCAGTATTTT
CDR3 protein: CASSALAGGAADTQYF

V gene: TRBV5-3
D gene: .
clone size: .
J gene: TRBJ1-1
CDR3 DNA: TGTGCCAGAAGCTTGATTGGAGGGTTTAGCACTGAAGCTTTCTTT
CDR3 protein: CARSLIGGFSTEAFF

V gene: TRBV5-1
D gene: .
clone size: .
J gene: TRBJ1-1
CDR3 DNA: TGCGCCAGCAGCTTCGGGGGGAGAAACACTGAAGCTTTCTTT
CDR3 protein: CASSFGGRNTEAFF

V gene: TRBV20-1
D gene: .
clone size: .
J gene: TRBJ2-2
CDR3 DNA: TGCAGTGCTAGTATGGCAGGGGATCACACCGGGGAGCTGTTTTTT
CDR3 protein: CSASMAGDHTGELFF

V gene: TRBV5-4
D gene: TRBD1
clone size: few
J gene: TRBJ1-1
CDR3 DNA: TGTGCCAGCAGCGGACAGGGGCTGGCGAACACTGAAGCTTTCTTT
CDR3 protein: CASSGQGLANTEAFF

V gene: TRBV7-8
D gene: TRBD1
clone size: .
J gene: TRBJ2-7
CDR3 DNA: TGTGCCAGCAGCTTGACGGACAGGGGAGGGCAGTACTTC
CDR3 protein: CASSLTDRGGQYF

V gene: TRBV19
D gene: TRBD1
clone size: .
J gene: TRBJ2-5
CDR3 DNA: TGTGCCAGTAGAGGGACAGGGGCAGTAGAGACCCAGTACTTC
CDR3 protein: CASRGTGAVETQYF

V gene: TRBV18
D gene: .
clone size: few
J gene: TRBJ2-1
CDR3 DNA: TGTGCCAGCTCAAGCAACAGGGGGGGTTCCTACAATGAGCAGTTCTTC
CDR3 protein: CASSSNRGGSYNEQFF

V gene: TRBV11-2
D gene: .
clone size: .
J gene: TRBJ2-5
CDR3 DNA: TGTGCCAGCAGCTTAGCGGGAGCGGTGGTGGAGACCCAGTACTTC
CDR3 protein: CASSLAGAVVETQYF

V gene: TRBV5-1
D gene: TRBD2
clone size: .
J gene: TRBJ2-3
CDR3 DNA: TGCGCCAGCAGGGCGACAGCGGGGGGTAGGGATACGCAGTATTTT
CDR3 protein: CASRATAGGRDTQYF

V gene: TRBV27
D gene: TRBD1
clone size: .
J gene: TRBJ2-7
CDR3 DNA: TGTGCCAGCAGTTTCCCGGGACAGGGAAGGAACGAGCAGTACTTC
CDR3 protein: CASSFPGQGRNEQYF

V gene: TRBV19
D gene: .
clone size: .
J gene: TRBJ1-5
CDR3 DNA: TGTGCCAGTAGATACGGGATTCAGCCCCAGCATTTT
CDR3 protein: CASRYGIQPQHF

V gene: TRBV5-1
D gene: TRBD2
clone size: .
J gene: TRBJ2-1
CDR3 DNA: TGCGCCAGCAGCCGGCAGGGACTAGCGGACGCCTACAATGAGCAGTTCTTC
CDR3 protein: CASSRQGLADAYNEQFF

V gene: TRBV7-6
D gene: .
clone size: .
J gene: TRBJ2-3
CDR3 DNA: TGTGCCAGCAGCTTAGTCCCCAGTCCCACAGATACGCAGTATTTT
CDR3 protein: CASSLVPSPTDTQYF

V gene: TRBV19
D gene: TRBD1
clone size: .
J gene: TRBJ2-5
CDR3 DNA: TGTGCCAGTAGTCCACAGGGGGATGAGACCCAGTACTTC
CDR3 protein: CASSPQGDETQYF

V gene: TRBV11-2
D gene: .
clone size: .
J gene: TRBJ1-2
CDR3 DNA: TGTGCCAGCAGCTTAGAACGAGGGACTAACTATGGCTACACCTTC
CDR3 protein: CASSLERGTNYGYTF

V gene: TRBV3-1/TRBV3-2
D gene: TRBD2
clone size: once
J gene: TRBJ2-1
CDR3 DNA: TGTGCCAGCAGCTTAGCGGGACTCTCCTACAATGAGCAGTTCTTC
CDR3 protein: CASSLAGLSYNEQFF

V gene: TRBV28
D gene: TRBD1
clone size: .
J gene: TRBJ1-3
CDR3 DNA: TGTGCCAGCAGTTTATTGGGACAGGGCTTCTCTGGAAACACCATATATTTT
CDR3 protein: CASSLLGQGFSGNTIYF

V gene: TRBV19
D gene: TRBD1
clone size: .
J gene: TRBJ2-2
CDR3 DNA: TGTGCCAGTGGGGACAGGGTTGACGGGGAGCTGTTTTTT
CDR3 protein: CASGDRVDGELFF

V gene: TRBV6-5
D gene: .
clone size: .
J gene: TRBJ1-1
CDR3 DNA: TGTGCCAGCAGCAAGACAGGGAACACTGAAGCTTTCTTT
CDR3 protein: CASSKTGNTEAFF

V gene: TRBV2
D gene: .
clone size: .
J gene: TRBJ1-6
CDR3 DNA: TGTGCCAGCAGTGAAAATGCGGCTTCACCCCTCCACTTT
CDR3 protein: CASSENAASPLHF

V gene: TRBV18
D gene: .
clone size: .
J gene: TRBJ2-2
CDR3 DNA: TGTGCCAGCTCACCACGCCAGGGGACAAACACCGGGGAGCTGTTTTTT
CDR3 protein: CASSPRQGTNTGELFF

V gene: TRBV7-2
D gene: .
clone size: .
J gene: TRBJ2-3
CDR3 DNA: TGTGCCAGCAGCGGGAGATTAGATACGCAGTATTTT
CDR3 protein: CASSGRLDTQYF